These 8 T cell receptor beta chains were all obtained from the same sample, sequenced in a study of T cell responses to AZD1222 COVID-19 vaccine. The data were produced by immunoSEQ multiplex PCR, yet TCRdb's version contains in-frame clones alone and is incomplete. This sample has 140,000 to 150,000 clones, with 93% found just once. The sample here was peripheral blood, taken on day 0 of AZD1222 vaccination. The receptors were gathered from an adult in good health.

The chain combines TRBV27 with TRBJ1-5; 8 bases match TRBD1. The CDR3 runs 15 residues. J lost 0 bases, V lost 4 bases, and 2 bases had no gene match. Germline CDR1 reads MNHEY; CDR2 reads SMNVEV (reference sequence). The chain's CDR3 is CASSWTGYSNQPQHF. The CDR3 DNA reads as TGTGCCAGCAGTTGGACAGGGTATAGCAATCAGCCCCAGCATTTT.

This chain joins TRBV6-5 and TRBJ1-5; tentative D call: TRBD1 (5 bases). The CDR3 consists of 13 residues. Germline V lookup: CDR1 MNHEY, CDR2 SVGAGI. The V end lost 7 bases, the J end lost 4 bases, and 11 bases lay between the germline ends. The CDR3 DNA is TGTGCCAGCAAAATGGGGGGTAATCAGCCCCAGCATTTT. Its protein product is CASKMGGNQPQHF.

The chain has TRBV9 and TRBJ1-3; D not certain. V was clipped by 0 bases and J by 2 bases, with 6 bases between them. The CDR3 runs 14 residues. The germline V gene has CDR1 SGDLS and CDR2 YYNGEE. CDR3 sequence reads: CASSVVDTGNTIYF. The CDR3 DNA reads as TGTGCCAGCAGCGTAGTAGACACTGGAAACACCATATATTTT.

The chain links TRBV29-1 to TRBJ2-5; D not resolved. This CDR3 is 13 amino acids long. CDR1 is SQVTM and CDR2 is ANQGSEA in the germline V gene. V lost 3 bases to trimming and J lost 5 bases, with 13 bases between them. DNA for the CDR3: TGCAGCGTTGATGATGCGTCAGGCGAGACCCAGTACTTC. Translated: CSVDDASGETQYF.

The V call is TRBV18, the J call TRBJ1-1; a weak D match, TRBD1 (6 bases). Between the trimmed V and J ends, which lost 2 bases and 1 base, there was a span of 11 bases. CDR3 length: 15 amino acids. CDR1 KGHSH and CDR2 LQKENI come from the germline V gene. CDR3 bases: TGTGCCAGCTCACCAAACCCGGACAGGAACACTGAAGCTTTCTTT. Protein sequence: CASSPNPDRNTEAFF.

This chain joins TRBV9 and TRBJ1-1, with 10 bases identical to TRBD1. J was trimmed by 4 bases and V by 4 bases; bases with no gene match: 10. Germline assignment: CDR1 SGDLS and CDR2 YYNGEE. CDR3 length equals 16 residues. The CDR3 reads CASSPRQGAVATEAFF. CDR3 in DNA: TGTGCCAGCAGCCCCAGACAGGGGGCGGTGGCCACTGAAGCTTTCTTT.

The chain joins TRBV18 to TRBJ1-1; D possibly corresponds to TRBD1 (5 bases). This CDR3 is 14 amino acids long. The V gene lost 3 bases and the J gene lost 4 bases, with 12 bases spanning the gap. CDR1 and CDR2 (germline): KGHSH, LQKENI. CDR3 coding DNA: TGTGCCAGCTCACCGCAGACTAGGGGCACTGAAGCTTTCTTT. This encodes CASSPQTRGTEAFF.

The V gene is TRBV7-8, the J gene TRBJ1-1, with D unclear. The V end lost 5 bases, the J end lost 0 bases, and 10 bases lay between the germline ends. Per the germline V gene, CDR1 is SGHVS and CDR2 is FQNEAQ. There are 14 residues in the CDR3. CDR3 residues: CASSGDSMNTEAFF. The CDR3 DNA is TGTGCCAGCAGCGGTGATAGCATGAACACTGAAGCTTTCTTT.